Presented here are 14 T cell receptor beta chains from one specimen sequenced in a study of cytomegalovirus exposure and HLA in healthy donors. The data were produced by immunoSEQ multiplex PCR, yet TCRdb's version contains in-frame clones alone and is incomplete. The repertoire holds some 210,000 clones, with roughly 85% as singletons. Sequencing was done on a sample of PBMCs. These TCRs come from a woman under 30 in good health and CMV-seronegative.

The chain couples TRBV2 to TRBJ2-7; 9 bases are shared with TRBD2. With 11 bases clipped from V and 5 bases from J, the junction kept 16 bases outside the gene matches. The CDR3 sequence is 15 residues long. Per the germline V gene, CDR1 is SNHLY and CDR2 is FYNNEI. The CDR3 loop reads CASRWREGPLHEQYF. The DNA for the CDR3 is TGTGCCTCCCGATGGCGGGAGGGCCCTCTCCACGAGCAGTACTTC.

This chain connects TRBV7-9 to TRBJ1-4, with D tentatively TRBD1 (5 bases). The germline V gene encodes CDR1 SEHNR and CDR2 FQNEAQ (reference sequence). Trimming shortened V by 6 bases and J by 6 bases, and 8 bases separated the two germline ends. This CDR3 contains 12 residues. The CDR3 region has the DNA TGTGCCAGCAGGGGGGGTCATGAAAAACTGTTTTTT. Its translation: CASRGGHEKLFF.

The count of this clone is one. The rearrangement uses TRBV6-4 and TRBJ1-2; tentatively, D is TRBD1 (5 bases). Trimming stripped 3 bases from V and 3 bases from J, with 14 bases between. The CDR3 is 15 amino acids. Germline CDR1 is MRHNA and CDR2 is SNTAGT. CDR3 in amino acids: CASSEGTSSYYGYTF. The CDR3 DNA follows: TGTGCCAGCAGTGAAGGGACTTCTTCCTACTATGGCTACACCTTC.

The genes are TRBV6-5 and TRBJ2-3, with D possibly TRBD1 on 5 matching bases. Trimming cost V 6 bases and J 2 bases, with 12 bases left between them. The CDR3 is 14 amino acids. The V gene's germline CDR1 is MNHEY and CDR2 SVGAGI. CDR3: CASRSPGITDTQYF. The CDR3 coding sequence is TGTGCCAGCAGATCACCAGGGATCACAGATACGCAGTATTTT.

The chain recombines TRBV9 with TRBJ2-7; 14 bases agree with TRBD2. V lost 3 bases and J lost 5; bases outside the gene matches: 4. The CDR3 has 15 amino acids. Germline CDR1 SGDLS, CDR2 YYNGEE. The CDR3 region is CASSGGLAGENEQYF. CDR3 nucleotide sequence: TGTGCCAGCAGCGGGGGACTAGCGGGAGAAAACGAGCAGTACTTC.

The V call is TRBV9, the J call TRBJ2-5, with no clear D. The CDR3 contains 13 residues. CDR1 is SGDLS, CDR2 YYNGEE, per germline. V lost 0 bases, J lost 5 bases, and 8 bases lay in between. In DNA form, the CDR3 reads TGTGCCAGCAGCGTAGACCTGGGGGAGACCCAGTACTTC. The encoded protein is CASSVDLGETQYF.

The chain joins TRBV14 to TRBJ2-1; TRBD2 is a possible D gene (5 bases). Trimming cost V 1 base and J 0 bases, with 13 bases left between them. The length of the CDR3 is 17 residues. The V gene's germline CDR1 is SGHDN and CDR2 FVKESK. In DNA form, the CDR3 reads TGTGCCAGCAGCCAAGGGCTAGCTACTAGCTCCTACAATGAGCAGTTCTTC. Its protein product is CASSQGLATSSYNEQFF.

The chain employs TRBV6-6 and TRBJ1-2; no clear D. This CDR3 region has 11 residues. V was pared by 7 bases and J by 4 bases, with 7 bases between. Germline CDR1 and CDR2: MNHNY and SVGAGI (reference sequence). In DNA, the CDR3 is TGTGCCAGCACTTCGGGCTATGGCTACACCTTC. As protein: CASTSGYGYTF.

V gene TRBV6-1 combines with J gene TRBJ1-1, with D possibly being TRBD1 (5 bases). The CDR3 is 14 amino acids. Trimming removed 3 bases from V and 4 bases from J, with 12 bases in between. The germline CDR1 and CDR2 sequences are MNHNS and SASEGT. This CDR3 reads CASSDGGTGTEAFF. For the CDR3, the DNA is TGTGCCAGCAGTGATGGGGGGACTGGCACTGAAGCTTTCTTT.

The V gene is TRBV27, the J gene TRBJ2-1; 7 bases are shared with TRBD2. CDR3 length: 16 amino acids. Looked up from germline, CDR1 is MNHEY and CDR2 is SMNVEV (reference sequence). Trimming took 5 bases from V and 5 from J; bases not matched to a gene: 12. The CDR3 region is CASSNQRGGGDNEQFF. Here the CDR3 DNA reads TGTGCCAGCAGTAACCAACGAGGTGGGGGGGACAATGAGCAGTTCTTC.

V usage is TRBV29-1 and J usage is TRBJ1-2; D perhaps matches TRBD1 (5 bases). V was clipped by 6 bases and J by 3 bases, with 17 bases between them. This CDR3 is built from 14 residues. Germline values: CDR1 SQVTM, CDR2 ANQGSEA. CDR3 DNA: TGCAGCGTACCTACCCAGGGTGAGGACTATGGCTACACCTTC. Translating gives CSVPTQGEDYGYTF.

The gene calls are TRBV30 and TRBJ2-5; tentatively, D is TRBD1 (6 bases). Germline loops: CDR1 GTSNPN, CDR2 SVGIG (reference sequence). The CDR3 spans 14 residues. Trimming took 5 bases from V and 1 from J, leaving 14 bases between them. Here the CDR3 DNA reads TGTGCCTGGGCCCGCACAGGGAGCCAAGAGACCCAGTACTTC. Translation gives CAWARTGSQETQYF.

J is TRBJ2-1 and V is TRBV6-5; D might be TRBD2 (6 bases). Trimming removed 2 bases at V and 8 bases at J, with 13 bases between. The length of the CDR3 is 14 residues. Germline CDR1 MNHEY, CDR2 SVGAGI. CDR3 loop: CASSYGTRSHEQFF. The CDR3 bases are TGTGCCAGCAGTTACGGGACTCGATCCCATGAGCAGTTCTTC.

This rearrangement joins TRBV2 to TRBJ1-4; 8 nucleotides align to TRBD1. CDR3 length equals 17 residues. Per the germline V gene, CDR1 is SNHLY and CDR2 is FYNNEI. The CDR3 nucleotides read TGTGCATCGGACAGGGACTTTCCTGGAGGAACTAATGAAAAACTGTTTTTT. Its protein is CASDRDFPGGTNEKLFF.